Below are 14 T cell receptor beta chains sequenced from a single sample in a study of long-term antiretroviral therapy in people with HIV. Running of the v3.0 immunoSEQ assay took place at survey level. Using immunoSEQ multiplex PCR, the repertoire was profiled, and TCRdb retains in-frame clones only, with some absent. The sample contains about 25,000 clones, roughly nine tenths of which appear only once. Here the sequenced sample was unsorted PBMCs, taken 1.9 years after starting antiretroviral therapy. All receptors derive from a woman in her 30s with HIV.

The V call is TRBV5-5, the J call TRBJ1-2, with D unresolved. The CDR3 is 16 residues long. The V gene lost 0 bases and the J gene lost 6 bases, with 18 bases spanning the gap. Per germline, CDR1 SGHKS and CDR2 YYEKEE (reference sequence). For the CDR3, the DNA is TGTGCCAGCAGCTTGGTTACAATGAGAAGTGGGGATGGCTACACCTTC. It encodes CASSLVTMRSGDGYTF. The variable domain in full, completed from reference TRBV5-5 and TRBJ1-2, reads DAGVTQSPTHLIKTRGQQVTLRCSPISGHKSVSWYQQVLGQGPQFIFQYYEKEERGRGNFPDRFSARQFPNYSSELNVNALLLGDSALYLCASSLVTMRSGDGYTFGSGTRLTVV.

V is TRBV7-2 and J is TRBJ2-3; D unclear. V gave up 5 bases and J gave up 5 bases, with 8 bases separating them. Per the germline V gene, CDR1 is SGHTA and CDR2 is FQGNSA. This CDR3 has 12 amino acids. Here the CDR3 reads CASSRIGDTQYF. The DNA for the CDR3 is TGTGCCAGCAGCCGCATAGGAGATACGCAGTATTTT.

This clone was detected only a few times. This chain links TRBV10-3 with TRBJ2-7; D remains ambiguous. The germline V gene has CDR1 ENHRY and CDR2 SYGVKD. The CDR3 covers 13 residues. Written as DNA, the CDR3 is TGTGCGACCGCTCCCTCCAGCTCCTACGAGCAGTACTTC. Amino acids: CATAPSSSYEQYF.

This clone was picked up one time. The V gene is TRBV6-5, the J gene TRBJ1-5; D unresolved. The germline CDR1 and CDR2 sequences are MNHEY and SVGAGI. This CDR3 is built from 14 residues. V was clipped by 4 bases and J by 0 bases, with 7 bases between them. CDR3 nucleotide sequence: TGTGCCAGCAGTTCGACGGATAGCAATCAGCCCCAGCATTTT. It is translated as CASSSTDSNQPQHF.

The table lists this clone with a count of one. CDR3 sequence reads: CASSLILETQYF. In nucleotides, the CDR3 is TGTGCCAGCAGTTTAATTCTCGAGACCCAGTACTTC. The chain links TRBV28 to TRBJ2-5, with D unresolved. The CDR3 loop spans 12 amino acids. Germline assignment: CDR1 MDHEN and CDR2 SYDVKM. V was trimmed by 2 bases and J by 5 bases, leaving 6 bases between them.

The chain couples TRBV10-2 to TRBJ2-3, with 10 nucleotides matching TRBD2. This CDR3 is 14 amino acids long. J was trimmed by 4 bases and V by 9 bases; bases with no gene match: 7. Germline V gene data show CDR1 as WSHSY and CDR2 as SAAADI. The CDR3 reads CASDPGLASDTQYF. The CDR3 bases are TGCGCCAGTGACCCGGGACTAGCGTCAGATACGCAGTATTTT.

V usage is TRBV9 and J usage is TRBJ2-1; 7 nucleotides line up with TRBD2. CDR1 is SGDLS, CDR2 YYNGEE, per germline. V lost 2 bases and J lost 8; bases outside the gene matches: 10. The CDR3 loop spans 15 amino acids. In nucleotides, the CDR3 is TGTGCCAGCAGCGTGAGCGGGGTCACTGGGGATGAGCAGTTCTTC. Its translation: CASSVSGVTGDEQFF.

This clone was recorded only once. The V call is TRBV11-3, the J call TRBJ2-3; 9 bases are a match to TRBD2. The junction had 6 bases not matched to a gene; V was cut back by 1 base and J by 1 base. The length of the CDR3 is 17 residues. Germline lookup yields CDR1 SGHNT and CDR2 YENEEA. CDR3 in DNA: TGTGCCAGCAGCTTAGGTTCGGCTAGCGGGGGCACAGATACGCAGTATTTT. Its translation: CASSLGSASGGTDTQYF.

V and J are TRBV5-5 and TRBJ2-1, with no clear D. Germline V gene lookup returns CDR1 SGHKS and CDR2 YYEKEE (reference sequence). CDR3 length: 14 residues. The ends were cut back, 2 bases at V and 5 bases at J, with 11 bases in the middle. The CDR3 DNA sequence: TGTGCCAGCAGCTTAGGGTGGCAGAACAATGAGCAGTTCTTC. Translation gives CASSLGWQNNEQFF.

V and J are TRBV30 and TRBJ2-1, with 7 bases identical to TRBD2. The V segment lost 0 bases and the J segment 15 bases; nucleotides outside the gene matches: 11. The CDR3 extends over 13 amino acids. The germline V gene has CDR1 GTSNPN and CDR2 SVGIG (reference sequence). CDR3 nucleotide sequence: TGTGCCTGGAGTGTACACTCCGGGACTACTCCGTTCTTC. Its translation: CAWSVHSGTTPFF.

The chain employs TRBV5-6 and TRBJ1-5; possible D gene TRBD1, 5 bases. Trimming took off 0 bases at V and 1 base at J, with 11 bases between the two ends. The CDR3 totals 16 residues. CDR1 is SGHDT and CDR2 is YYEEEE in the germline V gene. In DNA form, the CDR3 reads TGTGCCAGCAGCTTGGCCGGGGCACAAAGCAATCAGCCCCAGCATTTT. This sequence encodes CASSLAGAQSNQPQHF.

The V call is TRBV2, the J call TRBJ2-7; possible D gene TRBD1, 6 bases. Germline V CDR1 and CDR2: SNHLY, FYNNEI. The CDR3 has 14 amino acids. V lost 8 bases and J lost 6, with 20 bases in between. CDR3 sequence reads: CASPRDTGLVEQYV. CDR3 DNA sequence: TGTGCCAGCCCAAGAGATACAGGGCTGGTCGAGCAGTACGTC.

The chain couples TRBV4-1 to TRBJ2-1; tentatively, D is TRBD1 (6 bases). The CDR3 is 16 residues long. CDR1 is MGHRA and CDR2 is YSYEKL in the germline V gene. Trimming pared 0 bases from V and 5 bases from J, leaving 14 bases between. CDR3 region: CASSQDTTGFDNEQFF. In nucleotides, the CDR3 is TGCGCCAGCAGCCAAGATACTACAGGGTTTGACAATGAGCAGTTCTTC.

The chain has TRBV11-2 and TRBJ2-7; D not resolved. Germline CDR1 is SGHAT and CDR2 is FQNNGV. The CDR3 totals 11 residues. V was clipped by 3 bases and J by 4 bases, with 4 bases between them. The CDR3 protein is CASSFYYEQYF. The CDR3 bases are TGTGCCAGCAGCTTCTATTACGAGCAGTACTTC.